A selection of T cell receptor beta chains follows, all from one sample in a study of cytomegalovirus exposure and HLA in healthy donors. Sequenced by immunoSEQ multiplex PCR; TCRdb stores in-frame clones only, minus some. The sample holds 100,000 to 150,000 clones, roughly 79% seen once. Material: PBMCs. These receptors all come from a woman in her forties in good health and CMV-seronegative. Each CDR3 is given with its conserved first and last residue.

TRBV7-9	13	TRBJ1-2	CASSSDRGYGYTF
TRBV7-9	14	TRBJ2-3	CASSLEGLTDTQYF
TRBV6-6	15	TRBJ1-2	CASSPVLGGAYGYTF
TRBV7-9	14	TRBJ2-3	CASSQDISTDTQYF
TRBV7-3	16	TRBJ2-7	CASSFSGTGGSYEQYF
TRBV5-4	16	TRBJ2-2	CASSWTSGGGAGELFF
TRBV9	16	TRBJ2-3	CASSVGSGGAGDTQYF
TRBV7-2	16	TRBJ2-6	CASSRRRGIGANVLTF
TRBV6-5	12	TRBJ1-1	CASSAGGGKAFF
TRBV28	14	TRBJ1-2	CASSLDRINYGYTF
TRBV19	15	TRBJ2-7	CASSEKYRGPYEQYF
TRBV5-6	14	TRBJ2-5	CASSLGPTGETQYF
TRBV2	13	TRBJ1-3	CASSDGFGNTIYF
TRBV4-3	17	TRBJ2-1	CASSLSRGAIGYNEQFF
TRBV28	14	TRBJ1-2	CASSFRETNYGYTF
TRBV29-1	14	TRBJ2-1	CSETSGGPYSQQFF